The entry below describes one TCR beta chain. Its antigen is unknown. Germline V lookup: CDR1 ENHRY, CDR2 SYGVKD. V lost 2 bases, J lost 5 bases, and 7 bases lay in between. This CDR3 contains 12 residues. The sample comes from a study of T cell responses to AZD1222 COVID-19 vaccine. Study observations and caveats: White British people made up most donors, females outnumbered males, and clonal diversity was possibly underestimated.

Profiling relied on immunoSEQ multiplex PCR, and the TCRdb table lists in-frame clones only, not all of them. In the table there are over 110,000 clones, 85% to 95% of which are singletons. The sequences come from peripheral blood, collected on day 0 of AZD1222 vaccination. The receptor was isolated from an adult in good health. The rearrangement links TRBV10-3 to TRBJ2-7; the D is unclear. The CDR3 sequence is CAISEGPNEQYF. DNA for the CDR3: TGTGCCATCAGTGAGGGACCAAACGAGCAGTACTTC.